The rows below give T cell receptor beta chains drawn from one sample of a study of immune evolution from preneoplasia to lung adenocarcinoma. Sequenced by immunoSEQ multiplex PCR; TCRdb stores in-frame clones only, minus some. This table holds over 3,500 clones, around four fifths found once. The sequencing input was FFPE minimally invasive lung adenocarcinoma tissue. The source of these receptors is a person aged 50 or older with lung adenocarcinoma. Both conserved end residues are part of each CDR3. The D gene is left open where the match is weak. Clone size is stated in some rows and not others, as once, few, many or a class when expanded.

d_gene: NA
abundance: NA
j_gene: TRBJ1-4
v_gene: TRBV5-1
CDR3aa: CASSLSTANEKLFF
CDR3nt: TGCGCCAGCAGCTTGAGCACAGCTAATGAAAAACTGTTTTTT

d_gene: NA
abundance: NA
j_gene: TRBJ2-1
v_gene: TRBV19
CDR3aa: CATGEEDSQFF
CDR3nt: TGTGCCACCGGGGAGGAGGACTCGCAGTTCTTC

d_gene: NA
abundance: NA
j_gene: TRBJ2-1
v_gene: TRBV6-4
CDR3aa: CASSDSTGSNEQFF
CDR3nt: TGTGCCAGCAGTGACTCCACAGGGTCCAATGAGCAGTTCTTC

d_gene: TRBD1
abundance: NA
j_gene: TRBJ1-2
v_gene: TRBV5-1
CDR3aa: CASSLEDTTGGDGYTF
CDR3nt: TGCGCCAGCAGCTTGGAGGATACGACAGGGGGTGATGGCTACACCTTC

d_gene: NA
abundance: NA
j_gene: TRBJ2-7
v_gene: TRBV2
CDR3aa: CASSQIGGGGLYF
CDR3nt: TGTGCCAGCAGTCAGATCGGTGGGGGAGGTTTGTACTTC

d_gene: NA
abundance: NA
j_gene: TRBJ2-7
v_gene: TRBV4-3
CDR3aa: CASSQTSLSYEQYF
CDR3nt: TGCGCCAGCAGCCAAACTAGCTTATCCTACGAGCAGTACTTC

d_gene: TRBD2
abundance: NA
j_gene: TRBJ2-3
v_gene: TRBV19
CDR3aa: CASSLGLADTQYF
CDR3nt: TGTGCCAGTAGTTTGGGACTAGCTGATACGCAGTATTTT

d_gene: NA
abundance: NA
j_gene: TRBJ2-5
v_gene: TRBV6-5
CDR3aa: CASSYGGGVQETQYF
CDR3nt: TGTGCCAGCAGTTACGGCGGTGGAGTCCAAGAGACCCAGTACTTC

d_gene: NA
abundance: NA
j_gene: TRBJ1-1
v_gene: TRBV7-2
CDR3aa: CASSSNFEAFF
CDR3nt: TGTGCCAGCAGCTCCAATTTTGAAGCTTTCTTT

d_gene: TRBD1
abundance: large
j_gene: TRBJ1-2
v_gene: TRBV27
CDR3aa: CASSLDRDYGYTF
CDR3nt: TGTGCCAGCAGCCTGGACAGGGACTATGGCTACACCTTC

d_gene: NA
abundance: few
j_gene: TRBJ1-1
v_gene: TRBV7-6
CDR3aa: CASSSQSGGTTEAFF
CDR3nt: TGTGCCAGCAGCTCCCAATCCGGGGGGACCACTGAAGCTTTCTTT

d_gene: NA
abundance: NA
j_gene: TRBJ1-5
v_gene: TRBV9
CDR3aa: CASSPTDTSNQPQHF
CDR3nt: TGTGCCAGCAGCCCGACGGATACAAGCAATCAGCCCCAGCATTTT

d_gene: NA
abundance: NA
j_gene: TRBJ2-5
v_gene: TRBV9
CDR3aa: CASSVEGGPQETQYF
CDR3nt: TGTGCCAGCAGCGTAGAGGGGGGGCCACAAGAGACCCAGTACTTC

d_gene: NA
abundance: once
j_gene: TRBJ1-1
v_gene: TRBV6-6
CDR3aa: CASRPQGWDTEAFF
CDR3nt: TGTGCCAGCAGGCCACAGGGTTGGGACACTGAAGCTTTCTTT

d_gene: TRBD1
abundance: once
j_gene: TRBJ2-1
v_gene: TRBV7-2
CDR3aa: CASSLGTGANLFF
CDR3nt: TGTGCCAGCAGCCTGGGGACAGGGGCTAATCTGTTCTTC

d_gene: TRBD1
abundance: once
j_gene: TRBJ1-4
v_gene: TRBV27
CDR3aa: CASCSLGQGCEKLFF
CDR3nt: TGTGCCAGCTGCAGTCTGGGACAGGGCTGTGAAAAACTGTTTTTT

d_gene: NA
abundance: NA
j_gene: TRBJ1-1
v_gene: TRBV9
CDR3aa: CASSVTANTEAFF
CDR3nt: TGTGCCAGCAGCGTAACCGCAAACACTGAAGCTTTCTTT

d_gene: NA
abundance: NA
j_gene: TRBJ2-3
v_gene: TRBV25-1
CDR3aa: CASSEAGTDTQYF
CDR3nt: TGTGCCAGCAGTGAAGCGGGCACAGATACGCAGTATTTT

d_gene: NA
abundance: NA
j_gene: TRBJ1-4
v_gene: TRBV21-1
CDR3aa: CASSKNGPIRSPCLPEKLFF
CDR3nt: TGTGCCAGCAGCAAAAATGGGCCCATCAGGTCCCCATGTTTGCCTGAAAAACTGTTTTTT

d_gene: NA
abundance: NA
j_gene: TRBJ1-6
v_gene: TRBV6-9
CDR3aa: CASSTSTHF
CDR3nt: TGTGCCAGCAGCACCAGTACGCACTTT

d_gene: NA
abundance: NA
j_gene: TRBJ2-7
v_gene: TRBV6-5
CDR3aa: CASSYLDKGSYEQYF
CDR3nt: TGTGCCAGCAGTTACTTGGACAAAGGCTCCTACGAGCAGTACTTC

d_gene: NA
abundance: NA
j_gene: TRBJ2-7
v_gene: TRBV14
CDR3aa: CASSQVVTASYEQYF
CDR3nt: TGTGCCAGCAGCCAAGTCGTGACAGCGTCCTACGAGCAGTACTTC

d_gene: NA
abundance: NA
j_gene: TRBJ1-4
v_gene: TRBV2
CDR3aa: CASSEDLATNEKLFF
CDR3nt: TGTGCCAGCAGTGAGGATCTTGCAACTAATGAAAAACTGTTTTTT

d_gene: NA
abundance: NA
j_gene: TRBJ1-4
v_gene: TRBV30
CDR3aa: CAWSGGLSGKLFF
CDR3nt: TGTGCCTGGAGTGGGGGGCTCTCCGGGAAACTGTTTTTT

d_gene: NA
abundance: NA
j_gene: TRBJ2-3
v_gene: TRBV29-1
CDR3aa: CSAGSLADTQYF
CDR3nt: TGCAGCGCAGGCAGCTTGGCAGATACGCAGTATTTT

d_gene: TRBD2
abundance: NA
j_gene: TRBJ2-1
v_gene: TRBV9
CDR3aa: CASSVGQAGNYNEQFF
CDR3nt: TGTGCCAGCAGCGTAGGGCAAGCGGGAAATTACAATGAGCAGTTCTTC

d_gene: NA
abundance: NA
j_gene: TRBJ1-5
v_gene: TRBV6-1
CDR3aa: CASIRPGPNQPQHF
CDR3nt: TGTGCCAGCATCCGCCCAGGGCCCAATCAGCCCCAGCATTTT

d_gene: TRBD2
abundance: NA
j_gene: TRBJ2-3
v_gene: TRBV19
CDR3aa: CATSPGLAGVGDTQYF
CDR3nt: TGTGCCACCTCGCCGGGACTAGCGGGAGTGGGGGATACGCAGTATTTT

d_gene: NA
abundance: NA
j_gene: TRBJ2-3
v_gene: TRBV5-1
CDR3aa: CASSLVLSSDTQYF
CDR3nt: TGCGCCAGCAGCTTGGTCCTTAGCTCAGATACGCAGTATTTT

d_gene: TRBD1
abundance: NA
j_gene: TRBJ1-5
v_gene: TRBV6-5
CDR3aa: CASSYTTGGDQPQHF
CDR3nt: TGTGCCAGCAGTTACACGACAGGGGGCGATCAGCCCCAGCATTTT